Listed below are T cell receptor beta chains from one sample, sequenced in a study of T cell repertoires in aging, cancer and after chemotherapy. In TCRdb, the multiplex PCR reads were re-called with MiXCR into one record per CDR3 protein. Of over 1,500 distinct CDR3 sequences listed, around 20% were seen once; the top ten hold less than 25%. The specimen was blood. All receptors come from a human donor with a blood cancer. CDR3s leave out the opening cysteine and the closing phenylalanine or tryptophan.

>TRBV12-3/TRBV12-4
ASSKAGTNTGELF
>TRBV5-1
ASSPDTDFGQY
>TRBV27
ASRPGQEISEAF
>TRBV2
ASSPQGGANVLT
>TRBV5-1
ASSTTPLEPGLDTQY
>TRBV18
ASSPQGMNTEAF
>TRBV7-9
ASSLVVPGPENDYGYT
>TRBV18
ASSLGQGIEAF
>TRBV11-3
ASSNTLRLAGGRTDTQY
>TRBV6-1
ASSEGQGFEKLF
>TRBV28
ASSPYTGAGNLPLH
>TRBV6-4
ASSDSETNEQF
>TRBV19
ASSIMGQGALNTEAF
>TRBV7-2
ASSPGEGGYT
>TRBV4-2
ASSQEGPLGNGLYEQY
>TRBV27
ASSPPGRKNTEAF
>TRBV5-4
ASSTPGTVLTEAF
>TRBV11-2
ASSTFTYEQY
>TRBV5-6
ASSFYICSAWTGGKGTQY